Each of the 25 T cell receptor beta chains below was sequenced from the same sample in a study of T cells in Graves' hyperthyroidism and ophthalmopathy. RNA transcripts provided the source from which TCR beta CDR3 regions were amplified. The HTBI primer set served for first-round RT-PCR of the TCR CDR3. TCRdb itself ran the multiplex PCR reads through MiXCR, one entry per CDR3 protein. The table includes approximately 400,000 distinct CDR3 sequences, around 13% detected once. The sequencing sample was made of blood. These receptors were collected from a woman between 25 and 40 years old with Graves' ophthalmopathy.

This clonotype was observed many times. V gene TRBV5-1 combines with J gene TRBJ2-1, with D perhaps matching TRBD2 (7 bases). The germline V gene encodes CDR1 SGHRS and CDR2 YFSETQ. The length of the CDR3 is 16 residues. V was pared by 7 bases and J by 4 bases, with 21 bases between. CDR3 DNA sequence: TGCGCCAGCTCCGAAGGGGGGGAGATCGGTTACAATGAGCAGTTCTTC. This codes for CASSEGGEIGYNEQFF.

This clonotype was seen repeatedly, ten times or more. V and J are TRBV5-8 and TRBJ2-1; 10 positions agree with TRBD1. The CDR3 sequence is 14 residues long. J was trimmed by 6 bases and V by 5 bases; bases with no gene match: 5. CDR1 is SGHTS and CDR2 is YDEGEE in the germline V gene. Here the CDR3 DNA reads TGTGCCAGCAGACACGGGACAGGGGTCAATGAGCAGTTCTTC. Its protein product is CASRHGTGVNEQFF.

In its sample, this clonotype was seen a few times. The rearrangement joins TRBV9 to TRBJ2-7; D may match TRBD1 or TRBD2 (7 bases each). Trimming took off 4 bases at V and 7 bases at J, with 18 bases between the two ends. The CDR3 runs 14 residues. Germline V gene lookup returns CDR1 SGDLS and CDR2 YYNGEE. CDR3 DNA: TGTGCCAGCAGCCCCCAGGGGGGGTTGCAGGAGCAGTACTTC. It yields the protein CASSPQGGLQEQYF.

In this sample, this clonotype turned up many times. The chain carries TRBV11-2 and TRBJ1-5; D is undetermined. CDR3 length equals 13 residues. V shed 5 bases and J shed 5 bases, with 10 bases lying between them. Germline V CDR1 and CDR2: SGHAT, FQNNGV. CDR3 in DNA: TGTGCCAGCAGCCGGTGGACTGATCAGCCCCAGCATTTT. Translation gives CASSRWTDQPQHF.

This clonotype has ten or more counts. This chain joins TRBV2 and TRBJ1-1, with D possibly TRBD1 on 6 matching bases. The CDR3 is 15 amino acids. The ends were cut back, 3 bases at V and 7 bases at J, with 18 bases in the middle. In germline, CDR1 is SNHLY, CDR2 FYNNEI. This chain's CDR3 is CASSDLSGAGGEAFF. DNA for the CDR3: TGTGCCAGCAGTGACCTCTCGGGGGCCGGAGGTGAAGCTTTCTTT.

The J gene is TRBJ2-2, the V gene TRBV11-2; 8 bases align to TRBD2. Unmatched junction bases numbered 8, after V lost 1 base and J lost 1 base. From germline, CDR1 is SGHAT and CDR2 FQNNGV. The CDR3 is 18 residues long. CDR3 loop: CASSLAGRREGNTGELFF. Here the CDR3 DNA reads TGTGCCAGCAGCTTAGCGGGTAGACGGGAGGGGAACACCGGGGAGCTGTTTTTT.

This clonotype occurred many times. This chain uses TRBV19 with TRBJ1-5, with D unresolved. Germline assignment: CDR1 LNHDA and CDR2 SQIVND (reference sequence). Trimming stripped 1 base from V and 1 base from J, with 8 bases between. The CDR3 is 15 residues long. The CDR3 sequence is CASSIVAGSNQPQHF. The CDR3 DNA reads TGTGCCAGTAGTATAGTGGCAGGCAGCAATCAGCCCCAGCATTTT.

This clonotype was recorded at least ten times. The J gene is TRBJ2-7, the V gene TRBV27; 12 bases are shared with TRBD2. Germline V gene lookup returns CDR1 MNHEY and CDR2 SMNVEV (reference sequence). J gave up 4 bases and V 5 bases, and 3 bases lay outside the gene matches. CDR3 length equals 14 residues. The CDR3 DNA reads TGTGCCAGCAGTGCCCTAGCGGGGGGGTACGAGCAGTACTTC. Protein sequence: CASSALAGGYEQYF.

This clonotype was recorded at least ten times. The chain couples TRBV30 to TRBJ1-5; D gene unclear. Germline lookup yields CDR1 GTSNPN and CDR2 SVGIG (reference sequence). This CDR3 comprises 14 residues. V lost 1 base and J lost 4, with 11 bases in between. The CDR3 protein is CAWSEGIGNQPQHF. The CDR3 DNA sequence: TGTGCCTGGAGTGAAGGGATCGGGAATCAGCCCCAGCATTTT.

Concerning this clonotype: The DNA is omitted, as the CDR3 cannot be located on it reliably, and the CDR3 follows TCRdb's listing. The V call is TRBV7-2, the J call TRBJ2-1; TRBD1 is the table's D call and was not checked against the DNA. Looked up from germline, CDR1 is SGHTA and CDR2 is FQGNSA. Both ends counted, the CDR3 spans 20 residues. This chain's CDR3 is CASSFYICSADRGPNNEQFF.

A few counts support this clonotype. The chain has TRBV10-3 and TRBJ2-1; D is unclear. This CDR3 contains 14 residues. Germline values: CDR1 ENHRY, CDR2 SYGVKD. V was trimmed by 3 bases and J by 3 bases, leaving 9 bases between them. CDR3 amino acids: CAISDTDGYNEQFF. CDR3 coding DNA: TGTGCCATCAGTGACACTGACGGCTACAATGAGCAGTTCTTC.

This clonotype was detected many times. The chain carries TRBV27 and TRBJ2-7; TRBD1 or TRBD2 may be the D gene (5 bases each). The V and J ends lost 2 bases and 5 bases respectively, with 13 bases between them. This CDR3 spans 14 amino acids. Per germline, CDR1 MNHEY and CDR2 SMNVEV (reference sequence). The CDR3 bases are TGTGCCAGCAGTTTACGGGGACGACCCCACGAGCAGTACTTC. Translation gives CASSLRGRPHEQYF.

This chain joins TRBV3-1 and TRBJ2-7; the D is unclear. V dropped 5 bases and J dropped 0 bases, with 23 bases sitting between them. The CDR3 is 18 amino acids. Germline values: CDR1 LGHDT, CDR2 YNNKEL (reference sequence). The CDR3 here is CASSNIRRFSSFSYEQYF. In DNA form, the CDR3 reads TGTGCCAGCAGCAATATAAGACGGTTTTCGTCGTTCTCCTACGAGCAGTACTTC.

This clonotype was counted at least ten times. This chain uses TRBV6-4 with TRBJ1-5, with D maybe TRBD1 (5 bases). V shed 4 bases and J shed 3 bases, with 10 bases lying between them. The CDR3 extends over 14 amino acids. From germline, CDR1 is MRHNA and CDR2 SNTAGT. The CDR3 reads CASSGGDLNQPQHF. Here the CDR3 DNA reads TGTGCCAGCAGTGGGGGGGACCTCAATCAGCCCCAGCATTTT.

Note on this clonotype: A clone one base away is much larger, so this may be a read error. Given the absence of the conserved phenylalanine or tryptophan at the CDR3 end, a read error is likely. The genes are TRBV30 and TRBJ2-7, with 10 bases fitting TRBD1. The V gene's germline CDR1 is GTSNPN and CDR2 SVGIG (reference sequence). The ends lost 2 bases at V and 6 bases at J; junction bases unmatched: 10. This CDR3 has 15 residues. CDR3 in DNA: TGTGCCTGGAGTCTAGGGACAGGGGTTACAGTCGAGCAGTACCTC. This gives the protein CAWSLGTGVTVEQYL.

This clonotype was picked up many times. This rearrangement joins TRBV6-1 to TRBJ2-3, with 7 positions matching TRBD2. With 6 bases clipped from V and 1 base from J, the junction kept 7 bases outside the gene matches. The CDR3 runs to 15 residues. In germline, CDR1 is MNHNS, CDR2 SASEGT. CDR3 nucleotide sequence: TGTGCCAGCAGGAGACTAGCAGACCGCACAGATACGCAGTATTTT. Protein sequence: CASRRLADRTDTQYF.

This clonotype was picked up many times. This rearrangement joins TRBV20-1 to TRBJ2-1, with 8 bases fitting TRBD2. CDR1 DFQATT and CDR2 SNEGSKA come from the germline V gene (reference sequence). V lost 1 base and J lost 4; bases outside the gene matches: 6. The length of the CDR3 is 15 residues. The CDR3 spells CSARAGTRDYNEQFF. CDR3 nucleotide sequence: TGCAGTGCTAGAGCTGGGACTAGGGATTACAATGAGCAGTTCTTC.

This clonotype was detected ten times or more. The CDR3 reads CASSSLWAENEQYF. CDR3 DNA: TGTGCCAGCAGCTCCTTGTGGGCAGAGAACGAGCAGTACTTC. This chain links TRBV27 with TRBJ2-7; D unresolved. Germline V CDR1 and CDR2: MNHEY, SMNVEV (reference sequence). This CDR3 has 14 amino acids. Trimming removed 6 bases from V and 5 bases from J, with 17 bases in between.

In DNA, the CDR3 is TGTGCCAGCAGCTTAGACCCCTTGGGGTATCCCTACGAGCAGTACTTC. This encodes CASSLDPLGYPYEQYF. The chain links TRBV7-9 to TRBJ2-7; D unresolved. V was clipped by 1 base and J by 2 bases, with 15 bases between them. Germline V lookup: CDR1 SEHNR, CDR2 FQNEAQ (reference sequence). This CDR3 region has 16 residues.

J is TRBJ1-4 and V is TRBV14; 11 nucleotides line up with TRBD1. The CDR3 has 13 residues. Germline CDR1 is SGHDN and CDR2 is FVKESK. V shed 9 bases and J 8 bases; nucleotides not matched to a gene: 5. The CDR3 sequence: CASTGTGGEKLFF. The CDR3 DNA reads TGTGCCAGTACCGGGACAGGGGGAGAAAAACTGTTTTTT.

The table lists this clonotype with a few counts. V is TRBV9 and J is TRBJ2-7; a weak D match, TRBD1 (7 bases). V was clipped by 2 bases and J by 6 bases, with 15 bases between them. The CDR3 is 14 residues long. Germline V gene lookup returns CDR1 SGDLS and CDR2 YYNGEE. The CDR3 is CASSVEPQGGEQYF. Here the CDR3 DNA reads TGTGCCAGCAGCGTTGAGCCCCAGGGGGGCGAGCAGTACTTC.

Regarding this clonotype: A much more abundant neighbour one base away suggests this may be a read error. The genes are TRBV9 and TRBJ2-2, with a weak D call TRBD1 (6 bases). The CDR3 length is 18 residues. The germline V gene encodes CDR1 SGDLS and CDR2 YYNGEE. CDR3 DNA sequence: TGTGCCAGCAGCGTAGAAGTTTGGGGGCTCCCGAACACCGGGGAGCCGTTTTTT. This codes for CASSVEVWGLPNTGEPFF. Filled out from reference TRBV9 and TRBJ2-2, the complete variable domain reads DSGVTQTPKHLITATGQRVTLRCSPRSGDLSVYWYQQSLDQGLQFLIQYYNGEERAKGNILERFSAQQFPDLHSELNLSSLELGDSALYFCASSVEVWGLPNTGEPFFGEGSRLTVL.

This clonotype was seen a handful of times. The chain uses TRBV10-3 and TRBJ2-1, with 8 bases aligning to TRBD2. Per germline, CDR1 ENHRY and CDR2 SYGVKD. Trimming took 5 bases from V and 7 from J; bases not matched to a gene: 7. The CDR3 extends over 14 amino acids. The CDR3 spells CAISSGGPLNEQFF. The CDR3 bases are TGTGCCATCAGTTCGGGGGGGCCTCTGAATGAGCAGTTCTTC.

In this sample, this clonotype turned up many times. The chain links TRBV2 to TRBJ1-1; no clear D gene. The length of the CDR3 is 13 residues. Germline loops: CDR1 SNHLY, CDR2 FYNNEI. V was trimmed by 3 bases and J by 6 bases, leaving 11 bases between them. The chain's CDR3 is CASSDGVLAEAFF. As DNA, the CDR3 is TGTGCCAGCAGTGACGGGGTTCTCGCTGAAGCTTTCTTT.

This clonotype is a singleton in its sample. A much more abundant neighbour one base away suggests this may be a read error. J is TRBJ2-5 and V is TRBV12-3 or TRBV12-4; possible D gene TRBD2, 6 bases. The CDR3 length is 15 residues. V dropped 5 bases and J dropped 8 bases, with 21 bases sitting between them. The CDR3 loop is CASSQEGTYAETQYF. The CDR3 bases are TGTGCCAGCAGTCAGGAAGGGACTTACGCGGAAACCCAGTACTTC.